This is a list of T cell receptor beta chains from one sample in a study of blood T cell repertoires in COVID-19. The assay was immunoSEQ multiplex PCR, and TCRdb's table has in-frame clones only and misses some. This sample carries around 150,000 clones, roughly 79% of them seen once, and the ten largest clones take about 8.4%. The sequenced material came from peripheral blood. The receptors stem from a woman aged 60 to 75 with active or convalescent COVID-19. CDR3s include the opening cysteine and the closing phenylalanine or tryptophan. D genes are given only for firm matches. Clone size is not always given. Where it is, it says once, few, many or a class for expanded clones.

cdr3_nt,cdr3_aa,v_call,d_call,j_call,clone_size
TGTGCCAGCAGTCTCCCGGGACAGGGGGGTGGGTGCACCTTC,CASSLPGQGGGCTF,TRBV28,TRBD1,TRBJ1-2,.
TGTGCCAGCCGCAGACTCCTTGAGGTCTCTACCTACAATGAGCAGTTCTTC,CASRRLLEVSTYNEQFF,TRBV27,.,TRBJ2-1,.
TGTGCCAGCAGCCTCCGACAGGGGATCTACGAGCAGTACTTC,CASSLRQGIYEQYF,TRBV7-8,TRBD1,TRBJ2-7,.
TGTGCCAGCAGCGTAGGGGGACTAGCAAGCACAGATACGCAGTATTTT,CASSVGGLASTDTQYF,TRBV9,TRBD2,TRBJ2-3,.
TGCGCCAGCAGTGCGGTGGGCCCCTACAATGAGCAGTTCTTC,CASSAVGPYNEQFF,TRBV10-1,.,TRBJ2-1,once
TGTGCCAGCAGCGTAGCTTCAGATACGCAGTATTTT,CASSVASDTQYF,TRBV9,.,TRBJ2-3,few
TGTGCCAGCAGCTTGGTTCAGGGGGCAGGGCTCGAGCAGTACTTC,CASSLVQGAGLEQYF,TRBV5-4,TRBD1,TRBJ2-7,.
TGCGCCAGCAGCCAAGCTAGCGGGAGTCCCTACAATGAGCAGTTCTTC,CASSQASGSPYNEQFF,TRBV4-3,TRBD2,TRBJ2-1,.
TGTGCCAGCAGCTCGACTAGCGCAATAATAGGCAATGAGCAGTTCTTC,CASSSTSAIIGNEQFF,TRBV7-2,TRBD2,TRBJ2-1,few
TGCGCCAGCAGCGAAGGGGCAGGGTATAACTATGGCTACACCTTC,CASSEGAGYNYGYTF,TRBV4-1,.,TRBJ1-2,.
TGTGCCAGCAGTTCCTCACTAAATCAGCCCCAGCATTTT,CASSSSLNQPQHF,TRBV28,.,TRBJ1-5,.
TGTGCCTGGAGCCAACCGACCGGGGATCGAGAGACCCAGTACTTC,CAWSQPTGDRETQYF,TRBV30,.,TRBJ2-5,.
TGTGCCAGCAGTCCCATGCCCGGGGGGGGAACTTTCTTT,CASSPMPGGGTFF,TRBV12-3/TRBV12-4,.,TRBJ1-1,.
TGTGCCAGCAGCTCTATCAGCGGGAATGGGGCAGATACGCAGTATTTT,CASSSISGNGADTQYF,TRBV5-5,TRBD2,TRBJ2-3,.
TGTGCCAGCAGTGAAGGGGGCCCGAACACTGAAGCTTTCTTT,CASSEGGPNTEAFF,TRBV2,.,TRBJ1-1,.
TGTGCCAGCAGCTTATCAGGGGGCACTGAAGCTTTCTTT,CASSLSGGTEAFF,TRBV7-9,TRBD1,TRBJ1-1,.
TGTGCCAGCAGTGAACAGGGGGCAGGCAATCAGCCCCAGCATTTT,CASSEQGAGNQPQHF,TRBV6-1,TRBD1,TRBJ1-5,.
TGTGCCAGCAGCTTAAGTTCAGGGAAAGGTGAAAAACTGTTTTTT,CASSLSSGKGEKLFF,TRBV7-9,.,TRBJ1-4,.
TGTGCCATCAGTGAGTCAACAGGGGTCCAGCCCCAGCATTTT,CAISESTGVQPQHF,TRBV10-3,TRBD1,TRBJ1-5,.
TGTGCCAGTAGTACGGGAATCTCCTACAATGAGCAGTTCTTC,CASSTGISYNEQFF,TRBV19,.,TRBJ2-1,.
TGCAGCGTCGCCCAAGGAGGCCAAGAGACCCAGTACTTC,CSVAQGGQETQYF,TRBV29-1,.,TRBJ2-5,once
TGTGCCAGCAGCTTGGGACTAGCGGACTACAATGAGCAGTTCTTC,CASSLGLADYNEQFF,TRBV7-3,TRBD2,TRBJ2-1,.
TGTGCCAGCAGCTTGGCCCCAAGCGGGGGCACCTACAATGAGCAGTTCTTC,CASSLAPSGGTYNEQFF,TRBV5-5,TRBD2,TRBJ2-1,.
TGTGCCACCAATACCAACCGGGATGGGGTTCAGCCCCAGCATTTT,CATNTNRDGVQPQHF,TRBV15,.,TRBJ1-5,.
TGTGCCAGCAGCCAAGATGGGCTCCCGTACCAAGAGACCCAGTACTTC,CASSQDGLPYQETQYF,TRBV3-1/TRBV3-2,.,TRBJ2-5,.
TGTGCCAGCAGGAGGGCGGGCCGAGACTATGGCTACACCTTC,CASRRAGRDYGYTF,TRBV6-5,.,TRBJ1-2,.
TGTGCCAGCAGTTTATTCGCCCCCGGTCAAGAGACCCAGTACTTC,CASSLFAPGQETQYF,TRBV27,.,TRBJ2-5,.
TGTGCCAGTCAAAATGGCGGCGGTCGCAATCAGCCCCAGCATTTT,CASQNGGGRNQPQHF,TRBV19,.,TRBJ1-5,.
TGTGCCAGCAGACGGGACACAACTGAAGCTTTCTTT,CASRRDTTEAFF,TRBV28,.,TRBJ1-1,once